Listed here are 20 T cell receptor beta chains from one sample, sequenced in a study of T cell changes during pregnancy in multiple sclerosis. Sequenced by immunoSEQ multiplex PCR; TCRdb stores in-frame clones only, minus some. The data show some 110,000 clones, around 93% seen once. The input for sequencing was peripheral blood, taken after pregnancy. The receptors shown here come from a female donor with multiple sclerosis, enrolled in a pregnancy study.

J is TRBJ2-3 and V is TRBV2; tentatively, D is TRBD2 (6 bases). The V gene lost 6 bases and the J gene lost 8 bases, with 9 bases spanning the gap. Germline-derived CDR1 and CDR2 are SNHLY and FYNNEI. The CDR3 has 11 residues. As DNA, the CDR3 is TGTGCCAGCAGGGACTACTCTACGCAGTATTTT. Protein: CASRDYSTQYF.

This chain uses TRBV7-8 with TRBJ2-1, with D perhaps TRBD2 (5 bases). The V and J ends lost 4 bases and 8 bases respectively, with 9 bases between them. CDR3 size: 12 residues. CDR1 SGHVS and CDR2 FQNEAQ come from the germline V gene. CDR3 nucleotides: TGTGCCAGCAGCTCGGGGATCTATGAGCAGTTCTTC. It codes for CASSSGIYEQFF.

The chain combines TRBV29-1 with TRBJ2-6, with 10 bases fitting TRBD1. The CDR3 covers 17 residues. V lost 7 bases, J lost 1 base, and 10 bases stayed unmatched. CDR1 SQVTM and CDR2 ANQGSEA come from the germline V gene. CDR3 region: CSALSRDRGSGANVLTF. CDR3 DNA: TGCAGCGCCCTTAGCCGGGACAGGGGTTCTGGGGCCAACGTCCTGACTTTC.

The chain has TRBV28 and TRBJ2-5; TRBD2 matches at 7 bases. J lost 0 bases, V lost 4 bases, and 14 bases had no gene match. The CDR3 has 18 amino acids. Germline CDR1 MDHEN, CDR2 SYDVKM. For the CDR3, the DNA is TGTGCCAGCAGTTCGATTGGGCTAGCGGCGTTGTACCAAGAGACCCAGTACTTC. Translation: CASSSIGLAALYQETQYF.

This clone was recorded only once. The gene calls are TRBV4-2 and TRBJ1-4, with a possible D match to TRBD1 (5 bases). Germline V gives CDR1 LGHNA, CDR2 YNFKEQ. This CDR3 contains 15 residues. Trimming removed 1 base at V and 8 bases at J, with 14 bases between. CDR3 amino acids: CASSQVQSGGEKLFF. As DNA, the CDR3 is TGTGCCAGCAGCCAAGTGCAGTCCGGGGGAGAAAAACTGTTTTTT.

The rearrangement joins TRBV28 to TRBJ1-2, with 8 bases lining up with TRBD1. The CDR3 totals 14 residues. Per germline, CDR1 MDHEN and CDR2 SYDVKM. With 2 bases clipped from V and 5 bases from J, the junction kept 4 bases outside the gene matches. The CDR3 protein is CASSLATGGYGYTF. The CDR3 bases are TGTGCCAGCAGTTTAGCAACAGGGGGGTATGGCTACACCTTC.

The chain carries TRBV19 and TRBJ1-5; TRBD1 matches at 10 bases. Germline CDR1 is LNHDA and CDR2 is SQIVND (reference sequence). The V and J ends lost 5 bases and 4 bases, in that order; junction bases with no gene match: 8. This CDR3 is 16 amino acids long. CDR3 loop: CASSPLVGQGNQPQHF. CDR3 nucleotide sequence: TGTGCCAGTAGTCCCCTGGTGGGACAGGGGAATCAGCCCCAGCATTTT.

The chain has TRBV6-1 and TRBJ1-1; TRBD1 is a possible D gene (6 bases). V gave up 4 bases and J gave up 3 bases, with 12 bases separating them. CDR3 size: 14 residues. Germline lookup yields CDR1 MNHNS and CDR2 SASEGT. The CDR3 sequence is CASSGGGLDTEAFF. CDR3 coding DNA: TGTGCCAGCAGTGGCGGGGGGCTTGACACTGAAGCTTTCTTT.

The chain combines TRBV6-4 with TRBJ2-1; 10 bases match TRBD2. The CDR3 spans 15 residues. Germline V gene data show CDR1 as MRHNA and CDR2 as SNTAGT. J was trimmed by 7 bases and V by 5 bases; bases with no gene match: 8. In DNA, the CDR3 is TGTGCCAGCAGTTCACTAGCGGGAAACGTGAATGAGCAGTTCTTC. Translation: CASSSLAGNVNEQFF.

The CDR3 reads CASSEHAIYRGIPQPQHF. The CDR3 DNA reads as TGCGCCAGCAGTGAGCACGCAATATACAGGGGGATCCCTCAGCCCCAGCATTTT. The genes are TRBV10-1 and TRBJ1-5; TRBD1 agrees at 8 bases. The CDR3 runs 18 residues. Germline lookup yields CDR1 WNHNN and CDR2 SYGVQD (reference sequence). The J segment lost 6 bases and the V segment lost 2 bases, leaving 15 bases of the junction unmatched.

The chain links TRBV6-5 to TRBJ2-2; 10 bases are shared with TRBD2. Trimming took 10 bases from V and 6 from J; bases not matched to a gene: 8. The CDR3 loop spans 14 amino acids. In germline, CDR1 is MNHEY, CDR2 SVGAGI. CDR3 loop: CATQREGRSGELFF. The CDR3 DNA is TGTGCCACTCAGCGGGAGGGCCGGTCCGGGGAGCTGTTTTTT.

This clone was detected only a few times. The V gene is TRBV10-1, the J gene TRBJ1-1, with D maybe TRBD1 (5 bases). The CDR3 is 13 amino acids. The V end was cut by 6 bases, the J end by 6 bases, with 14 bases between. The germline CDR1 and CDR2 sequences are WNHNN and SYGVQD (reference sequence). CDR3 amino acids: CASSPVGQSEAFF. Written as DNA, the CDR3 is TGCGCCAGCAGCCCGGTGGGGCAGTCTGAAGCTTTCTTT.

This chain joins TRBV7-2 and TRBJ2-1; a weak D match, TRBD2 (8 bases). Trimming took off 3 bases at V and 15 bases at J, with 18 bases between the two ends. The CDR3 is made up of 13 amino acids. Germline CDR1 and CDR2: SGHTA and FQGNSA. The CDR3 reads CASSFPGGLGMFF. For the CDR3, the DNA is TGTGCCAGCAGCTTCCCAGGGGGACTAGGCATGTTCTTC.

V is TRBV5-4 and J is TRBJ1-2; possibly TRBD1 for D (6 bases). Trimming stripped 1 base from V and 4 bases from J, with 8 bases between. This CDR3 comprises 13 residues. Germline V gene sequence: CDR1 SGHNT, CDR2 YYREEE (reference sequence). CDR3 DNA: TGTGCCAGCAGCTTGACAGGGACCTATGGCTACACCTTC. Residues: CASSLTGTYGYTF.

Only one count was recorded for this clone. The chain combines TRBV5-6 with TRBJ1-4; 11 positions match TRBD1. The V and J ends lost 3 bases and 7 bases, in that order; junction bases with no gene match: 14. The CDR3 covers 18 residues. CDR1 and CDR2 (germline): SGHDT, YYEEEE. The CDR3 sequence is CASSSTGTGGIEGEKLFF. In nucleotides, the CDR3 is TGTGCCAGCAGCTCAACCGGGACAGGGGGAATCGAGGGTGAAAAACTGTTTTTT.

The chain combines TRBV11-2 with TRBJ1-3, with D possibly being TRBD1 (5 bases). Per germline, CDR1 SGHAT and CDR2 FQNNGV. The CDR3 loop spans 16 amino acids. V was cut by 4 bases and J by 0 bases, with 13 bases left in between. CDR3 loop: CASSSLRGLSGNTIYF. The DNA of the CDR3 is TGTGCCAGCAGCTCTTTGAGGGGACTCTCTGGAAACACCATATATTTT.

V gene TRBV10-2 combines with J gene TRBJ1-1; D perhaps matches TRBD1 (6 bases). The CDR3 loop spans 13 amino acids. The germline gives CDR1 WSHSY, CDR2 SAAADI. Trimming removed 2 bases from V and 8 bases from J, with 12 bases in between. The CDR3, as DNA: TGCGCCAGCAGTGAGGGGCCGGGGGGCGAAGCTTTCTTT. Translated: CASSEGPGGEAFF.

The chain links TRBV5-4 to TRBJ2-2; TRBD1 agrees at 9 bases. The CDR3 is made up of 16 amino acids. Germline CDR1 and CDR2: SGHNT and YYREEE (reference sequence). V trimming: 4 bases; J trimming: 5 bases; junction bases outside the gene matches: 9. The DNA for the CDR3 is TGTGCCAGCAGCAGGGGTGGGACAGGGTTTACCGGGGAGCTGTTTTTT. Its protein is CASSRGGTGFTGELFF.

The table lists this clone with a count of one. V is TRBV7-9 and J is TRBJ2-7; maybe TRBD1 (5 bases). Trimming pared 1 base from V and 2 bases from J, leaving 12 bases between. Germline V lookup: CDR1 SEHNR, CDR2 FQNEAQ (reference sequence). The CDR3 loop spans 15 amino acids. CDR3 DNA: TGTGCCAGCAGCTTAGGGACACAAGGACCCTACGAGCAGTACTTC. Encoded protein: CASSLGTQGPYEQYF. The full variable domain, rest sourced from reference TRBV7-9 and TRBJ2-7, is DTGVSQNPRHKITKRGQNVTFRCDPISEHNRLYWYRQTLGQGPEFLTYFQNEAQLEKSRLLSDRFSAERPKGSFSTLEIQRTEQGDSAMYLCASSLGTQGPYEQYFGPGTRLTVT.

The rearrangement links TRBV28 to TRBJ2-5; 7 positions match TRBD1. The germline V gene has CDR1 MDHEN and CDR2 SYDVKM. The J segment lost 7 bases and the V segment lost 6 bases, leaving 8 bases of the junction unmatched. The CDR3 runs 13 residues. This CDR3 reads CASRITGEGTQYF. CDR3 DNA: TGTGCCAGCAGGATCACAGGGGAAGGGACCCAGTACTTC.